These 24 T cell receptor beta chains were sequenced from one sample in a study of cytomegalovirus exposure and HLA in healthy donors (dated by TCRdb to the late 2010s). Libraries were made using the immunoSEQ multiplex PCR assay. The multiplex PCR relied on a mix of 60 forward primers for TCR Vbeta segments and 13 reverse primers for TCR Jbeta segments. As stored in TCRdb, this immuneACCESS dataset retains in-frame rearrangements with V and J assigned. A fraction of the clones does not appear; measured against another copy, unresolved V genes explain less than half of the discrepancy, and the remainder lacks a known reason. The sample includes roughly 160,000 clones, with approximately 80% observed a single time. The top ten constitute approximately 7% of the sample. Sample: PBMCs. The origin of the receptors is a woman aged 25 to 39 in good health and CMV-seropositive.

V is TRBV30 and J is TRBJ1-5; D gene uncertain. Germline assignment: CDR1 GTSNPN and CDR2 SVGIG (reference sequence). Trimming took off 4 bases at V and 5 bases at J, with 18 bases between the two ends. This CDR3 has 15 amino acids. CDR3 sequence (DNA): TGTGCCTGGAAGGCCTTAGGAACAGTGGATCAGCCCCAGCATTTT. Encoded protein: CAWKALGTVDQPQHF.

The gene calls are TRBV7-3 and TRBJ1-1; 9 positions agree with TRBD1. Germline V gene sequence: CDR1 SGHTA, CDR2 FQGTGA. The CDR3 spans 16 residues. Losses at the gene ends were 3 bases for V and 3 bases for J; bases not matched to a gene: 8. This chain's CDR3 is CASSLGQGGLDTEAFF. In DNA form, the CDR3 reads TGTGCCAGCAGCTTGGGACAGGGAGGATTGGACACTGAAGCTTTCTTT.

CDR3 protein: CASSVLPQGNEAFF. The CDR3 DNA is TGTGCCAGCAGCGTTTTACCTCAGGGGAATGAAGCTTTCTTT. This chain connects TRBV9 to TRBJ1-1; possibly TRBD1 for D (6 bases). The V end was cut by 2 bases, the J end by 7 bases, with 15 bases between. There are 14 residues in the CDR3. Germline CDR1 reads SGDLS; CDR2 reads YYNGEE.

The rearrangement uses TRBV9 and TRBJ2-7; TRBD1 agrees at 9 bases. The length of the CDR3 is 15 residues. CDR1 and CDR2 (germline): SGDLS, YYNGEE. After removal of 7 bases from V and 7 bases from J, the junction contained 15 bases not matched to a gene. CDR3: CASGDDWTGAGEQYF. The CDR3, as DNA: TGTGCCAGCGGGGACGATTGGACAGGGGCTGGTGAGCAGTACTTC.

This clone was counted between two and nine times. The chain couples TRBV2 to TRBJ1-6; no definite D call. The CDR3 runs to 15 residues. The V gene lost 7 bases and the J gene lost 4 bases, with 14 bases spanning the gap. From germline, CDR1 is SNHLY and CDR2 FYNNEI. This CDR3 reads CASTRSADYNSPLHF. DNA of the CDR3: TGTGCCAGCACGAGGTCAGCTGATTATAATTCACCCCTCCACTTT.

The CDR3 DNA follows: TGTGCCAGTAGTCCTCAGGGGGCGCGGAATACGCAGTATTTT. It encodes CASSPQGARNTQYF. The chain is built from TRBV19 and TRBJ2-3; 8 nucleotides line up with TRBD1. Germline V gives CDR1 LNHDA, CDR2 SQIVND (reference sequence). The trim removed 5 bases at V and 7 bases at J, leaving 8 bases unmatched. CDR3 length: 14 residues.

The CDR3, as DNA: TGTGCCATCAGATATCCAGATGCCTACGAGCAGTACTTC. It translates to CAIRYPDAYEQYF. The rearrangement uses TRBV10-3 and TRBJ2-7; D uncertain. This CDR3 is 13 amino acids long. V lost 6 bases, J lost 2 bases, and 11 bases lay in between. Germline V gene data show CDR1 as ENHRY and CDR2 as SYGVKD.

The rearrangement uses TRBV9 and TRBJ2-2, with 8 bases identical to TRBD2. In germline, CDR1 is SGDLS, CDR2 YYNGEE. CDR3 length: 14 amino acids. After removal of 6 bases from V and 4 bases from J, the junction contained 5 bases not matched to a gene. This CDR3 reads CASMASGSTGELFF. CDR3 sequence (DNA): TGTGCCAGCATGGCCAGCGGGAGCACCGGGGAGCTGTTTTTT.

The chain recombines TRBV7-7 with TRBJ2-1; tentatively, D is TRBD2 (6 bases). With 1 base removed from V and 8 bases from J, the gap between germline ends came to 15 bases. There are 15 residues in the CDR3. Germline V gives CDR1 SSHAT, CDR2 FNYEAQ (reference sequence). CDR3 sequence (DNA): TGTGCCAGCAGCTTAGAACTAGCTTCGTTGCATGAGCAGTTCTTC. This sequence encodes CASSLELASLHEQFF.

The chain carries TRBV10-3 and TRBJ2-3; TRBD2 matches 12 bases. V was pared by 3 bases and J by 0 bases, with 13 bases of the junction left unmatched. The germline V gene encodes CDR1 ENHRY and CDR2 SYGVKD. The CDR3 extends over 20 amino acids. DNA of the CDR3: TGTGCCATCAGTGATTCACTAGCGGGGGGTGCTTCGACTAGCACAGATACGCAGTATTTT. The encoded protein is CAISDSLAGGASTSTDTQYF.

V and J are TRBV7-2 and TRBJ2-5, with 7 bases fitting TRBD2. J lost 7 bases, V lost 5 bases, and 10 bases had no gene match. The CDR3 has 14 amino acids. Germline V lookup: CDR1 SGHTA, CDR2 FQGNSA. Here the CDR3 DNA reads TGTGCCAGCAGCCCCCCGGGGGGTGGGGGGACCCAGTACTTC. Protein product: CASSPPGGGGTQYF.

Concerning this clone: The DNA is omitted, as the CDR3 cannot be located on it reliably, and the CDR3 follows TCRdb's listing. The chain has TRBV1 and TRBJ2-3; TRBD2 is the table's D call and was not checked against the DNA. TRBV1 is tagged as a pseudogene. From its first to its last residue, the CDR3 has 13 amino acids. CDR3 amino acids: CTLFGGGTDTQYF.

The chain joins TRBV9 to TRBJ2-3; TRBD1 is a possible D gene (5 bases). This CDR3 comprises 14 residues. Trimming removed 2 bases at V and 1 base at J, with 8 bases between. CDR1 and CDR2 (germline): SGDLS, YYNGEE. In DNA, the CDR3 is TGTGCCAGCAGCGTTGTAGGGGGCACAGATACGCAGTATTTT. It specifies CASSVVGGTDTQYF.

The gene calls are TRBV25-1 and TRBJ1-5; tentative D call: TRBD1 (5 bases). With 5 bases removed from V and 11 bases from J, the gap between germline ends came to 19 bases. The CDR3 covers 14 residues. Germline V gene sequence: CDR1 MGHDK, CDR2 SYGVNS. The CDR3 loop reads CASSSRAGVWTQHF. As DNA, the CDR3 is TGTGCCAGCAGTTCCCGAGCGGGGGTGTGGACCCAGCATTTT.

This chain connects TRBV5-6 to TRBJ1-2; no clear D gene. This CDR3 has 15 residues. Germline lookup yields CDR1 SGHDT and CDR2 YYEEEE. Trimming stripped 5 bases from V and 0 bases from J, with 14 bases between. CDR3 residues: CASRQSMTSNYGYTF. CDR3 in DNA: TGTGCCAGCAGACAAAGTATGACTTCTAACTATGGCTACACCTTC.

The chain joins TRBV23-1 to TRBJ1-2, with D unresolved. TRBV23-1 is an open reading frame whose function is uncertain. Deletions cut 1 base from V and 1 base from J, with 19 bases between. This CDR3 has 18 residues. For the CDR3, the DNA is TGCGCCAGCAGTCAATACCTTAGCAAGCCTAAAGATAACTATGGCTACACCTTC. It is translated as CASSQYLSKPKDNYGYTF.

The rearrangement links TRBV19 to TRBJ1-6; the match to TRBD1 covers 7 bases. Germline V gene sequence: CDR1 LNHDA, CDR2 SQIVND (reference sequence). The CDR3 runs to 16 residues. The trim removed 5 bases at V and 7 bases at J, leaving 11 bases unmatched. The CDR3 DNA reads TGTGCCAGTAGTTCCCGACCTAGAGGGGGCAATTCACCCCTCCACTTT. It is translated as CASSSRPRGGNSPLHF.

The chain uses TRBV19 and TRBJ2-7; tentatively, D is TRBD2 (6 bases). CDR3 length: 14 amino acids. The germline gives CDR1 LNHDA, CDR2 SQIVND (reference sequence). Trimming pared 9 bases from V and 3 bases from J, leaving 18 bases between. The CDR3 DNA follows: TGTGCCAGCAAGCCCGGGGGTGAGTACTACGAGCAGTACTTC. This encodes CASKPGGEYYEQYF. Full variable domain (rest looked up from reference TRBV19 and TRBJ2-7): DGGITQSPKYLFRKEGQNVTLSCEQNLNHDAMYWYRQDPGQGLRLIYYSQIVNDFQKGDIAEGYSVSREKKESFPLTVTSAQKNPTAFYLCASKPGGEYYEQYFGPGTRLTVT.

The chain uses TRBV12-5 and TRBJ1-1; D is perhaps TRBD1 (6 bases). The CDR3 contains 16 residues. Trimming stripped 6 bases from V and 2 bases from J, with 19 bases between. Per the germline V gene, CDR1 is LGHNT and CDR2 is FRNRAP. The DNA for the CDR3 is TGTGCTAGTGGGCAGGGGAAATTCGGAGCCAACACTGAAGCTTTCTTT. It yields the protein CASGQGKFGANTEAFF.

This chain links TRBV7-9 with TRBJ1-1, with D possibly TRBD1 on 6 matching bases. The CDR3 spans 14 residues. Trimming removed 1 base at V and 7 bases at J, with 13 bases between. Germline V lookup: CDR1 SEHNR, CDR2 FQNEAQ (reference sequence). This CDR3 reads CASSLEGRGSEAFF. In DNA, the CDR3 is TGTGCCAGCAGCTTAGAAGGGAGGGGGAGTGAAGCTTTCTTT.

The chain joins TRBV6-1 to TRBJ1-4; no firm D call. TRBJ2-2 matches the DNA end more closely, so the J call is doubtful. The CDR3 covers 13 residues. Germline V CDR1 and CDR2: MNHNS, SASEGT. The CDR3 sequence: CASSDHAIGELFF. The CDR3 DNA reads TGTGCCAGCAGTGATCATGCCATTGGGGAGCTGTTTTTT.

The chain uses TRBV7-2 and TRBJ2-5, with D tentatively TRBD2 (6 bases). V was shortened by 2 bases and J by 0 bases, with 13 bases between the two germline ends. Germline CDR1 reads SGHTA; CDR2 reads FQGNSA. The CDR3 loop spans 16 amino acids. CDR3 amino acids: CASSLPSGGYQETQYF. In nucleotides, the CDR3 is TGTGCCAGCAGCTTACCCTCAGGAGGGTACCAAGAGACCCAGTACTTC.

This clone has just a few counts. V gene TRBV30 combines with J gene TRBJ2-7; a weak D match, TRBD1 (6 bases). Per germline, CDR1 GTSNPN and CDR2 SVGIG (reference sequence). The CDR3 has 14 amino acids. The V end was cut by 2 bases, the J end by 9 bases, with 20 bases between. The CDR3 DNA follows: TGTGCCTGGAGTTTAGGGGGAGATTTAAGCGGGCAGTACTTC. It translates to CAWSLGGDLSGQYF. Based on the CDR3 plus reference TRBV30 and TRBJ2-7, the full variable domain is SQTIHQWPATLVQPVGSPLSLECTVEGTSNPNLYWYRQAAGRGLQLLFYSVGIGQISSEVPQNLSASRPQDRQFILSSKKLLLSDSGFYLCAWSLGGDLSGQYFGPGTRLTVT.

This rearrangement joins TRBV18 to TRBJ1-4, with 9 bases matching TRBD1. The germline gives CDR1 KGHSH, CDR2 LQKENI. This CDR3 has 15 amino acids. J gave up 8 bases and V 3 bases, and 7 bases lay outside the gene matches. As DNA, the CDR3 is TGTGCCAGCTCACCCCGGACAGGGGACGAGGAAAAACTGTTTTTT. It codes for CASSPRTGDEEKLFF.